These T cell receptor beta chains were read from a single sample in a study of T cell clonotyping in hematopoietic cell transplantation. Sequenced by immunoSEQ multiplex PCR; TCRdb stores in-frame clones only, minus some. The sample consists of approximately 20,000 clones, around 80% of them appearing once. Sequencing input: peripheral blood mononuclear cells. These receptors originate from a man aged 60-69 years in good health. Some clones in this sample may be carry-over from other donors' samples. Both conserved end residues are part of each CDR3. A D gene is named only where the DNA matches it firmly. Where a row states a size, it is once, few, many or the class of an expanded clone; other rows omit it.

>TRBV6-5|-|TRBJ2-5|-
TGTGCCAGCAGTATGGGCCGGGAAGAGACCCAGTACTTC
CASSMGREETQYF
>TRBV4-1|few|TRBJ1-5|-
TGCGCCAGCAGCCAAGGCGAAGGGGACAATCAGCCCCAGCATTTT
CASSQGEGDNQPQHF
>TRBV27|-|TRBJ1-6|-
TGTGCCAGCAGTTTAACTCGGCCTTCCAATTCACCCCTCCACTTT
CASSLTRPSNSPLHF
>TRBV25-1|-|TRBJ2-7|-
TGTGCCAGCAGTGAAGTCCTATTAGACGAGCAGTACTTC
CASSEVLLDEQYF
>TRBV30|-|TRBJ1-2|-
TGTGCCTGGAGCCCCGCCGGGACACGAATCTATGGCTACACCTTC
CAWSPAGTRIYGYTF
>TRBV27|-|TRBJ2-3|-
TGTGCCAGCAGTTTCGGTGGTAGCACAGATACGCAGTATTTT
CASSFGGSTDTQYF
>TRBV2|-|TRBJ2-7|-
TGTGCCAGCAGTGAGACGGGCCGCGACGAGCAGTACTTC
CASSETGRDEQYF
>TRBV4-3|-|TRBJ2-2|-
TGCGCCAGCAGCCAAGATCTGAGGCCCCCCGGGGAGCTGTTTTTT
CASSQDLRPPGELFF
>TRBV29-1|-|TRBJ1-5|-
TGCAGCGTTGATAGGGGGAATAGCAATCGGCCCCAGCATTTT
CSVDRGNSNRPQHF
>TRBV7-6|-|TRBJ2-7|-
TGTGCCAGCAGCCCCCTTCTCGGGTCCTACGAGCAGTACTTC
CASSPLLGSYEQYF